This T cell receptor beta chain was identified in a study of shared clonotypes between healthy human individuals. Study-wide background: For every donor, three CD4 naive, three CD4 memory, two CD8 naive and one CD8 memory plates were used. Study-wide findings and caveats: Shared clonotypes across all four donors exceeded non-shared ones in generation probability.

CD45RO negativity and positive selection for CCR7 defined naive CD8 cells, a population that excluded terminally differentiated effector memory CD45RA+ cells. All of the donors resided in Nashville, Tennessee, and each was a Caucasian adult. On this clone: Its antigen is still unknown.

Sorted-subset replicate PCR reactions were performed with 200 ng DNA, corresponding to roughly 29,000 T cell genomes. The data were produced by immunoSEQ multiplex PCR, yet TCRdb's version contains in-frame clones alone and is incomplete. The table records millions of clones, roughly 95% of them present only once. The receptor was derived from a man between 18 and 29 years old in good health. The sequencing input was naive CD8+ T cells sorted from blood.

CDR3 sequence reads: CASSSQGDVAGELFF. The CDR3 DNA reads TGTGCCAGCAGTTCGCAGGGGGATGTCGCCGGGGAGCTGTTTTTT. This chain connects TRBV6-6 to TRBJ2-2; 7 bases fit TRBD1. CDR1 and CDR2 (germline): MNHNY, SVGAGI (reference sequence). The CDR3 consists of 15 residues. V shed 4 bases and J 6 bases; nucleotides not matched to a gene: 8.